Each of the 9 T cell receptor beta chains below was sequenced from the same sample in a study of OX40 agonist ivuxolimab in advanced cancers. The data were produced by immunoSEQ multiplex PCR, yet TCRdb's version contains in-frame clones alone and is incomplete. The sample lists roughly 80,000 clones, 65% to 90% seen once, with roughly 0.61% in the top ten. The sample in question was CD4+ or CD8+ T cells sorted from blood, obtained in a trial of the OX40 agonist ivuxolimab. These receptors were taken from an adult with an advanced solid tumor such as melanoma, head and neck, liver or kidney cancer.

The chain links TRBV7-2 to TRBJ1-2; 7 positions agree with TRBD1. V lost 3 bases to trimming and J lost 5 bases; unmatched junction nucleotides: 9. Germline V lookup: CDR1 SGHTA, CDR2 FQGNSA. The CDR3 has 15 residues. The CDR3 spells CASSFEGGAGYGYTF. The DNA of the CDR3 is TGTGCCAGCAGCTTTGAAGGGGGCGCGGGTTATGGCTACACCTTC. Complete variable domain (other parts from reference TRBV7-2 and TRBJ1-2): GAGVSQSPSNKVTEKGKDVELRCDPISGHTALYWYRQSLGQGLEFLIYFQGNSAPDKSGLPSDRFSAERTGGSVSTLTIQRTQQEDSAVYLCASSFEGGAGYGYTFGSGTRLTVV.

This clone was recorded a few times. This chain joins TRBV4-1 and TRBJ1-6; D gene uncertain. The CDR3 loop spans 15 amino acids. Trimming stripped 0 bases from V and 9 bases from J, with 12 bases between. The germline V gene has CDR1 MGHRA and CDR2 YSYEKL. CDR3 bases: TGCGCCAGCAGCCAAGAGGTGGACTTCTCTTCACCCCTCCACTTT. This translates into CASSQEVDFSSPLHF.

This sequence joins TRBV5-8 and TRBJ2-5, with 7 bases that match TRBD1. This CDR3 contains 14 residues. CDR1 is SGHTS and CDR2 is YDEGEE in the germline V gene. V was pared by 4 bases and J by 5 bases, with 8 bases of the junction left unmatched. The CDR3 sequence: CASSLAPQGETQYF. As DNA, the CDR3 is TGTGCCAGCAGCCTCGCTCCACAGGGGGAGACCCAGTACTTC.

The chain recombines TRBV18 with TRBJ2-7; maybe TRBD2 (5 bases). Germline V CDR1 and CDR2: KGHSH, LQKENI. Trimming removed 3 bases from V and 1 base from J, with 13 bases in between. This CDR3 has 15 amino acids. CDR3 coding DNA: TGTGCCAGCTCACCCCCCGGACTGCCGTCCTACGAGCAGTACTTC. This encodes CASSPPGLPSYEQYF.

This chain connects TRBV6-1 to TRBJ1-2; 8 nucleotides line up with TRBD1. CDR3 length equals 14 residues. Trimming removed 9 bases from V and 2 bases from J; junction bases left unmatched: 8. Looked up from germline, CDR1 is MNHNS and CDR2 is SASEGT. This chain's CDR3 is CASRNQGANYGYTF. Here the CDR3 DNA reads TGTGCCAGTCGGAACCAGGGGGCGAACTATGGCTACACCTTC.

The V gene is TRBV5-6, the J gene TRBJ2-3, with D perhaps assigned TRBD1 or TRBD2 (5 bases each). The CDR3 is 13 residues long. Germline CDR1 and CDR2: SGHDT and YYEEEE. The V end was cut by 1 base, the J end by 6 bases, with 9 bases between. In nucleotides, the CDR3 is TGTGCCAGCAGCTTGCGGGGCAGTGATACGCAGTATTTT. This gives the protein CASSLRGSDTQYF.

The chain joins TRBV15 to TRBJ2-1; D possibly corresponds to TRBD1 (6 bases). Germline lookup yields CDR1 LNHNV and CDR2 YYDKDF (reference sequence). The CDR3 runs 15 residues. V lost 4 bases and J lost 0, with 10 bases in between. The CDR3 region has the DNA TGTGCCACCAGCATTGACAGGAGCTCCTACAATGAGCAGTTCTTC. It codes for CATSIDRSSYNEQFF.

V and J are TRBV7-8 and TRBJ2-5, with 9 bases identical to TRBD2. Germline CDR1 is SGHVS and CDR2 is FQNEAQ. The V gene end was trimmed by 2 bases and the J gene end by 5 bases; junction bases not matched to a gene: 6. The CDR3 consists of 15 residues. The CDR3 DNA follows: TGTGCCAGCAGCTTACCAGCGGGGGGCCGGGAGACCCAGTACTTC. Its protein is CASSLPAGGRETQYF.

This sequence joins TRBV7-8 and TRBJ2-5; tentative D call: TRBD2 (5 bases). Trimming stripped 1 base from V and 4 bases from J, with 16 bases between. This CDR3 contains 16 residues. Germline CDR1 and CDR2: SGHVS and FQNEAQ. This CDR3 is CASSLVSRGIRETQYF. The CDR3 region has the DNA TGTGCCAGCAGCTTAGTGAGTCGGGGTATCAGAGAGACCCAGTACTTC.